The clone carrying this T cell receptor (beta chain) was recorded a few times. The antigen remains unidentified. These data are taken from a study of CD8 T cells in ankylosing spondylitis. Using its own MiXCR run on the 5' RACE reads, TCRdb lists one record per CDR3 protein. Among about 230,000 distinct CDR3 sequences listed, around 8% were seen once. Study-wide findings and caveats: Disease-linked clones reportedly showed significant enrichment in matched ankylosing spondylitis synovial fluid. CD8+ disease-linked clones were present at relatively low frequencies in blood.

V lost 3 bases, J lost 4 bases, and 16 bases stayed unmatched. CDR3 length: 18 residues. Germline CDR1 is DFQATT and CDR2 is SNEGSKA (reference sequence). V gene TRBV20-1 combines with J gene TRBJ2-7, with 12 bases fitting TRBD2. The clonotype originates from a female donor with ankylosing spondylitis or in good health (not recorded which). Sequencing was carried out using blood, either unsorted or a sorted T cell fraction (not recorded which). CDR3 loop: CSASYPVASGRALYEQYF. The DNA for the CDR3 is TGCAGTGCTAGTTATCCCGTGGCTAGCGGGAGGGCCTTGTACGAGCAGTACTTC.